Following are 26 T cell receptor beta chains from one sample sequenced in a study of blood T cell repertoires in COVID-19. Produced via immunoSEQ multiplex PCR; TCRdb's table is partial and in-frame only. The sample includes 150,000 or so clones, about 85% of them seen just once. The sample was peripheral blood. Source of these receptors: a man aged 55 to 70 who had recovered from COVID-19.

V usage is TRBV29-1 and J usage is TRBJ2-3; 10 bases are a match to TRBD1. Germline lookup yields CDR1 SQVTM and CDR2 ANQGSEA. The CDR3 length is 11 residues. The J segment lost 5 bases and the V segment lost 7 bases, leaving 0 bases of the junction unmatched. As DNA, the CDR3 is TGCAGCGGGGACAGGGGAGATACGCAGTATTTT. It yields the protein CSGDRGDTQYF.

The chain employs TRBV7-9 and TRBJ2-5, with 15 nucleotides matching TRBD2. Germline-derived CDR1 and CDR2 are SEHNR and FQNEAQ (reference sequence). This CDR3 region has 19 residues. V shed 6 bases and J 5 bases; nucleotides not matched to a gene: 16. The CDR3 nucleotides are TGTGCCAGCAGTCATGGACTAGCGGGGGGGCCCTTTCAGCGGGAGACCCAGTACTTC. Translated, it gives CASSHGLAGGPFQRETQYF.

The chain has TRBV3-1 (or the pseudogene TRBV3-2) and TRBJ2-7; TRBD2 agrees at 7 bases. CDR3 length equals 14 residues. Unmatched junction bases numbered 1, after V lost 1 base and J lost 1 base. The germline V gene encodes CDR1 LGHDT and CDR2 YNNKEL (reference sequence). DNA of the CDR3: TGTGCCAGCAGCCAAGCCGGGGGGTCCTACGAGCAGTACTTC. Encoded protein: CASSQAGGSYEQYF.

The genes are TRBV5-4 and TRBJ1-5; 9 bases line up with TRBD1. CDR3 size: 15 residues. Germline lookup yields CDR1 SGHNT and CDR2 YYREEE (reference sequence). Trimming removed 4 bases from V and 5 bases from J; junction bases left unmatched: 7. The CDR3 nucleotides are TGTGCCAGCAGCCAAACAGGGGGCGCAGATCAGCCCCAGCATTTT. Amino acid sequence: CASSQTGGADQPQHF.

The V call is TRBV6-4, the J call TRBJ2-1, with a tentative D call TRBD1 (6 bases). Trimming stripped 4 bases from V and 3 bases from J, with 13 bases between. This CDR3 spans 15 amino acids. CDR1 and CDR2 (germline): MRHNA, SNTAGT. The CDR3 DNA is TGTGCCAGCAGTGTGGCCAGGGGTAGCTACAATGAGCAGTTCTTC. As protein: CASSVARGSYNEQFF.

The chain has TRBV5-6 and TRBJ1-1; D is uncertain. This CDR3 spans 12 amino acids. The V gene lost 0 bases and the J gene lost 4 bases, with 4 bases spanning the gap. CDR1 and CDR2 (germline): SGHDT, YYEEEE. The CDR3 loop is CASSLVATEAFF. CDR3 coding DNA: TGTGCCAGCAGCTTGGTGGCCACTGAAGCTTTCTTT.

The rearrangement uses TRBV18 and TRBJ1-1, with 7 bases lining up with TRBD1. Germline CDR1 reads KGHSH; CDR2 reads LQKENI. The CDR3 has 12 residues. The trim removed 3 bases at V and 9 bases at J, leaving 4 bases unmatched. Here the CDR3 DNA reads TGTGCCAGCTCACCCCCGGACAGGAAAGCTTTCTTT. Translation: CASSPPDRKAFF.

This clone was recorded at least ten times. The genes are TRBV29-1 and TRBJ2-7; 7 bases line up with TRBD2. The V gene end was trimmed by 5 bases and the J gene end by 3 bases; junction bases not matched to a gene: 7. CDR1 and CDR2 from the germline V gene are SQVTM and ANQGSEA. This CDR3 has 13 residues. The DNA for the CDR3 is TGCAGCGTTTCGGGGGGAAGTTTCTACGAGCAGTACTTC. It is translated as CSVSGGSFYEQYF.

This chain uses TRBV9 with TRBJ2-5; weak D call: TRBD2 (7 bases). The CDR3 covers 15 residues. Trimming removed 0 bases at V and 5 bases at J, with 14 bases between. Germline V gene sequence: CDR1 SGDLS, CDR2 YYNGEE. The DNA of the CDR3 is TGTGCCAGCAGCGTAGAGGTCGGGGGGCCTGAGACCCAGTACTTC. This encodes CASSVEVGGPETQYF.

The V gene is TRBV7-9, the J gene TRBJ1-5; the D gene is possibly TRBD1 (5 bases). The CDR3 is made up of 16 amino acids. CDR1 and CDR2 from the germline V gene are SEHNR and FQNEAQ (reference sequence). With 0 bases removed from V and 3 bases from J, the gap between germline ends came to 12 bases. Here the CDR3 reads CASSLAGGVDNQPQHF. CDR3 nucleotides: TGTGCCAGCAGCTTAGCGGGAGGGGTAGACAATCAGCCCCAGCATTTT.

V is TRBV3-1 (or the pseudogene TRBV3-2) and J is TRBJ1-1; no definite D call. Germline CDR1 and CDR2: LGHDT and YNNKEL (reference sequence). The CDR3 is made up of 13 amino acids. The V end was cut by 0 bases, the J end by 7 bases, with 9 bases between. Written as DNA, the CDR3 is TGTGCCAGCAGCCAAGATTATCCAGGTGAAGCTTTCTTT. It encodes CASSQDYPGEAFF.

The rearrangement uses TRBV14 and TRBJ1-2; tentatively, D is TRBD1 (5 bases). This CDR3 has 14 amino acids. V was shortened by 2 bases and J by 4 bases, with 11 bases between the two germline ends. Germline CDR1 SGHDN, CDR2 FVKESK. CDR3 sequence reads: CASSQTGGVYGYTF. DNA for the CDR3: TGTGCCAGCAGCCAAACCGGGGGGGTCTATGGCTACACCTTC.

The chain carries TRBV7-8 and TRBJ1-6; no clear D. The CDR3 spans 13 residues. V lost 8 bases to trimming and J lost 8 bases, with 13 bases between them. The germline gives CDR1 SGHVS, CDR2 FQNEAQ. The CDR3 sequence is CASAVGPDSPLHF. The CDR3 DNA reads as TGTGCCAGCGCGGTTGGTCCGGATTCACCCCTCCACTTT.

The CDR3 DNA is TGTGCCAGTAGTATGACCATAGCTAACACTGAAGCTTTCTTT. Protein product: CASSMTIANTEAFF. The rearrangement uses TRBV19 and TRBJ1-1; D gene ambiguous. From germline, CDR1 is LNHDA and CDR2 SQIVND (reference sequence). V was pared by 3 bases and J by 2 bases, with 10 bases between. The CDR3 spans 14 residues.

The CDR3 DNA follows: TGCAGTGCTTCAGGGGCGGCGGAGCAGTACTTC. Protein: CSASGAAEQYF. V usage is TRBV20-1 and J usage is TRBJ2-7; possible D gene TRBD1, 6 bases. Germline V CDR1 and CDR2: DFQATT, SNEGSKA (reference sequence). Trimming took off 5 bases at V and 7 bases at J, with 12 bases between the two ends. The CDR3 length is 11 residues.

This chain uses TRBV19 with TRBJ1-2; no firm D call. V was shortened by 1 base and J by 7 bases, with 13 bases between the two germline ends. The germline gives CDR1 LNHDA, CDR2 SQIVND (reference sequence). This CDR3 is 14 amino acids long. For the CDR3, the DNA is TGTGCCAGTAGTATAGCCGGTCGGAGAGGTGGCTACACCTTC. This translates into CASSIAGRRGGYTF.

This chain links TRBV3-1 (or the pseudogene TRBV3-2) with TRBJ1-5; TRBD1 matches at 7 bases. CDR3 size: 15 residues. Looked up from germline, CDR1 is LGHDT and CDR2 is YNNKEL (reference sequence). The V gene end was trimmed by 4 bases and the J gene end by 7 bases; junction bases not matched to a gene: 10. Here the CDR3 DNA reads TGTGCCAGCAGCCGCCAGACAGGGAGTCGGCAGCCCCAGCATTTT. Residues: CASSRQTGSRQPQHF.

The chain combines TRBV3-1 (or the pseudogene TRBV3-2) with TRBJ2-5; D is possibly TRBD2 (5 bases). The ends were cut back, 3 bases at V and 5 bases at J, with 10 bases in the middle. This CDR3 has 13 residues. From germline, CDR1 is LGHDT and CDR2 YNNKEL (reference sequence). The CDR3 DNA reads as TGTGCCAGCAGCCAGAGGGCTTTGGAGACCCAGTACTTC. Encoded protein: CASSQRALETQYF.

V usage is TRBV13 and J usage is TRBJ2-7; TRBD2 agrees at 12 bases. The ends lost 4 bases at V and 1 base at J; junction bases unmatched: 5. Germline lookup yields CDR1 PRHDT and CDR2 FYEKMQ (reference sequence). CDR3 length equals 16 residues. CDR3: CASSSQTSGGSYEQYF. In DNA form, the CDR3 reads TGTGCCAGCAGCTCCCAGACTAGCGGGGGATCCTACGAGCAGTACTTC.

V and J are TRBV3-1 (or the pseudogene TRBV3-2) and TRBJ1-6; the D is unclear. Germline-derived CDR1 and CDR2 are LGHDT and YNNKEL (reference sequence). CDR3 length: 12 residues. The germline V and J ends were trimmed by 3 bases and 10 bases, with 7 bases remaining between them. CDR3 region: CASSQGPSPLHF. Written as DNA, the CDR3 is TGTGCCAGCAGCCAGGGCCCATCACCCCTCCACTTT.

This chain connects TRBV5-1 to TRBJ1-5; no definite D call. Germline V gives CDR1 SGHRS, CDR2 YFSETQ. Trimming pared 4 bases from V and 3 bases from J, leaving 11 bases between. This CDR3 comprises 14 residues. In DNA form, the CDR3 reads TGCGCCAGCAGCCCTGACGGGGACAATCAGCCCCAGCATTTT. It encodes CASSPDGDNQPQHF.

The chain links TRBV5-1 to TRBJ2-3; a possible D gene is TRBD1 (6 bases). Per the germline V gene, CDR1 is SGHRS and CDR2 is YFSETQ. This CDR3 is built from 13 residues. Between the trimmed V and J ends, which lost 5 bases and 4 bases, there was a span of 11 bases. The DNA for the CDR3 is TGCGCCAGCAGGGAGGCAGGGGCAGATACGCAGTATTTT. This sequence encodes CASREAGADTQYF. The whole variable domain, filled in from reference TRBV5-1 and TRBJ2-3, reads KAGVTQTPRYLIKTRGQQVTLSCSPISGHRSVSWYQQTPGQGLQFLFEYFSETQRNKGNFPGRFSGRQFSNSRSEMNVSTLELGDSALYLCASREAGADTQYFGPGTRLTVL.

V is TRBV13 and J is TRBJ1-4; 9 nucleotides agree with TRBD1. The germline gives CDR1 PRHDT, CDR2 FYEKMQ (reference sequence). V lost 5 bases, J lost 0 bases, and 7 bases stayed unmatched. The CDR3 is 17 amino acids. CDR3 nucleotide sequence: TGTGCCAGCAGCCCTGGACAGGGGTGGGCAACTAATGAAAAACTGTTTTTT. It is translated as CASSPGQGWATNEKLFF.

The chain recombines TRBV30 with TRBJ2-7; D is perhaps TRBD1 (6 bases). V was clipped by 5 bases and J by 4 bases, with 9 bases between them. This CDR3 has 11 residues. Per the germline V gene, CDR1 is GTSNPN and CDR2 is SVGIG (reference sequence). The CDR3 sequence: CAWGRGYEQYF. Here the CDR3 DNA reads TGTGCCTGGGGCAGGGGTTACGAGCAGTACTTC.

The chain combines TRBV11-3 with TRBJ1-1; 8 nucleotides line up with TRBD1. Germline CDR1 SGHNT, CDR2 YENEEA. This CDR3 is 14 amino acids long. Trimming cost V 3 bases and J 0 bases; bases outside gene matches: 0. CDR3 in amino acids: CASSLGQVNTEAFF. CDR3 in DNA: TGTGCCAGCAGCTTGGGACAGGTGAACACTGAAGCTTTCTTT.

V is TRBV6-5 and J is TRBJ2-1; 8 nucleotides align to TRBD2. This CDR3 is built from 15 residues. The V gene's germline CDR1 is MNHEY and CDR2 SVGAGI. Losses at the gene ends were 7 bases for V and 6 bases for J; bases not matched to a gene: 11. This CDR3 reads CASTSRAGGFNEQFF. The DNA of the CDR3 is TGTGCCAGCACCTCAAGGGCGGGGGGCTTCAATGAGCAGTTCTTC.